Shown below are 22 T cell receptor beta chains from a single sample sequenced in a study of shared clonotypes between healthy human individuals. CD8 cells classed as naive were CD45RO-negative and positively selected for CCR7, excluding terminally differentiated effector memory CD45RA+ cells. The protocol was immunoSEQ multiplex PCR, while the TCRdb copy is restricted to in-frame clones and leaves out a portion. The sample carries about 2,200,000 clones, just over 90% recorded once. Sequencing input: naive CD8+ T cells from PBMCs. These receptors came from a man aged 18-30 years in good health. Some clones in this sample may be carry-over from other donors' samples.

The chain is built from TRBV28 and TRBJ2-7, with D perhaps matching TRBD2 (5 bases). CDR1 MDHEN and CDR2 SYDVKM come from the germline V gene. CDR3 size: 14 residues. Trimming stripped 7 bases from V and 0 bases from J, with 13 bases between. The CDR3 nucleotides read TGTGCCAGCACCCCGTTGAGGGACTCCTACGAGCAGTACTTC. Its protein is CASTPLRDSYEQYF.

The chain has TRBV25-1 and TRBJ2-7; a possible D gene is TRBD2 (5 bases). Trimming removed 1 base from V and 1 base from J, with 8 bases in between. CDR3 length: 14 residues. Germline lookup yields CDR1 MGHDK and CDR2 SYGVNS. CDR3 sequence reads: CASSESGLSYEQYF. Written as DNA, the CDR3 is TGTGCCAGCAGTGAATCCGGACTTTCCTACGAGCAGTACTTC.

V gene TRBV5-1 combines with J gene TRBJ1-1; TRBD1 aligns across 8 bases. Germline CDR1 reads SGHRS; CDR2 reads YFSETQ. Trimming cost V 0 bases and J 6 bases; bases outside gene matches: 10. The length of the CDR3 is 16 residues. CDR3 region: CASSLASSGGRAEAFF. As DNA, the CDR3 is TGCGCCAGCAGCTTGGCTTCGTCAGGGGGCCGGGCTGAAGCTTTCTTT.

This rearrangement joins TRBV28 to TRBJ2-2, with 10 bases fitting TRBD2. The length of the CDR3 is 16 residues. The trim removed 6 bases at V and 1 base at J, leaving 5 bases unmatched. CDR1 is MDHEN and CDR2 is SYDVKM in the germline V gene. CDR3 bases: TGTGCCAGCAGCTACCGGACTAGCGGGAACACCGGGGAGCTGTTTTTT. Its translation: CASSYRTSGNTGELFF.

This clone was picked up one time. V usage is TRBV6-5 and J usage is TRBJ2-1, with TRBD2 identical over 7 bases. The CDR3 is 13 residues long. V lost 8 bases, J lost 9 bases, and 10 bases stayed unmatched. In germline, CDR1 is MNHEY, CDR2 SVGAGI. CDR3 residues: CASRSGGYGEQFF. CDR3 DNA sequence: TGTGCCAGCCGCTCCGGGGGGTACGGTGAGCAGTTCTTC.

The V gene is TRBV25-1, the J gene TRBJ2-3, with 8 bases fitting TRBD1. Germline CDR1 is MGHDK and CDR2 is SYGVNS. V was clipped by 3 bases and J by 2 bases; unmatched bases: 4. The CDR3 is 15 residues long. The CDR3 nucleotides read TGTGCCAGCAGTGAGTGGACAGGGCTCACAGATACGCAGTATTTT. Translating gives CASSEWTGLTDTQYF.

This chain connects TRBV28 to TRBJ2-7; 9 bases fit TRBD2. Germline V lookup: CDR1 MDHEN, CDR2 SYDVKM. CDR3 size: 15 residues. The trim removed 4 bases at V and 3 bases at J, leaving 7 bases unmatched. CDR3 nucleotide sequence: TGTGCCAGCAGTTCCCTGAGCGGGAGGCTCTACGAGCAGTACTTC. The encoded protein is CASSSLSGRLYEQYF. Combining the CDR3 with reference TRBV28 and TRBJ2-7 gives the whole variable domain DVKVTQSSRYLVKRTGEKVFLECVQDMDHENMFWYRQDPGLGLRLIYFSYDVKMKEKGDIPEGYSVSREKKERFSLILESASTNQTSMYLCASSSLSGRLYEQYFGPGTRLTVT.

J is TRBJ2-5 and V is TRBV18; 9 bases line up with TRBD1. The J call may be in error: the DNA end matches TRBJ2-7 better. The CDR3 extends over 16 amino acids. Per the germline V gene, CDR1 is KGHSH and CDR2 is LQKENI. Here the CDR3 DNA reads TGTGCCAGCTCACGATACGGGACAGGGAGGGCCTACGAGCAGTACTTC. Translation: CASSRYGTGRAYEQYF.

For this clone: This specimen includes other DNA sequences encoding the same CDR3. CDR3 amino acids: CASRDNEQFF. For the CDR3, the DNA is TGTGCCAGCAGAGACAATGAGCAGTTCTTC. The rearrangement links TRBV2 to TRBJ2-1, with unresolved D. V dropped 6 bases and J dropped 5 bases, with 2 bases sitting between them. CDR3 size: 10 residues. Germline CDR1 is SNHLY and CDR2 is FYNNEI.

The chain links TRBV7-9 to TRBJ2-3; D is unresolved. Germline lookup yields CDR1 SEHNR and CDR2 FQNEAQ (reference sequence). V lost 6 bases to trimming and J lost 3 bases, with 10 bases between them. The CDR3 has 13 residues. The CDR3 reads CASSYERTDTQYF. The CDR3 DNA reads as TGTGCCAGCAGTTACGAACGGACAGATACGCAGTATTTT.

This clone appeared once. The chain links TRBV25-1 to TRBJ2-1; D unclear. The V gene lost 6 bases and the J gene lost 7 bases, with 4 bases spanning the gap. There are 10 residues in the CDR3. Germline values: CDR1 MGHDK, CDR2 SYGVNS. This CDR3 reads CASRSNEQFF. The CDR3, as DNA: TGTGCCAGCAGATCTAATGAGCAGTTCTTC.

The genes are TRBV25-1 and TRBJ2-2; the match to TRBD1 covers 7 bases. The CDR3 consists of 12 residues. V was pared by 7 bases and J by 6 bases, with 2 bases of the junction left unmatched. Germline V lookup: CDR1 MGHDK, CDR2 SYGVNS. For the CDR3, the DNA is TGTGCCAGCAAGACAGGGTCCGGGGAGCTGTTTTTT. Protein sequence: CASKTGSGELFF. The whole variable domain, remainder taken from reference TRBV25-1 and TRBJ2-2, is EADIYQTPRYLVIGTGKKITLECSQTMGHDKMYWYQQDPGMELHLIHYSYGVNSTEKGDLSSESTVSRIRTEHFPLTLESARPSHTSQYLCASKTGSGELFFGEGSRLTVL.

The CDR3 sequence is CASSQRGYGYTF. The CDR3 DNA is TGTGCCAGCAGCCAAAGGGGTTATGGCTACACCTTC. This chain uses TRBV11-2 with TRBJ1-2; D possibly corresponds to TRBD1 (5 bases). The CDR3 runs 12 residues. Germline assignment: CDR1 SGHAT and CDR2 FQNNGV. V shed 5 bases and J shed 5 bases, with 9 bases lying between them.

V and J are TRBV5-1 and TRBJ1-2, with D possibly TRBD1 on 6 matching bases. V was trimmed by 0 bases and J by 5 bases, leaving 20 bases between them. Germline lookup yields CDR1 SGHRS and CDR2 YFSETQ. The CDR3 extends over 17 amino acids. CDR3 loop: CASSLEPLRGAGYGYTF. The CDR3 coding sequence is TGCGCCAGCAGCTTGGAACCCCTTAGGGGGGCGGGGTATGGCTACACCTTC.

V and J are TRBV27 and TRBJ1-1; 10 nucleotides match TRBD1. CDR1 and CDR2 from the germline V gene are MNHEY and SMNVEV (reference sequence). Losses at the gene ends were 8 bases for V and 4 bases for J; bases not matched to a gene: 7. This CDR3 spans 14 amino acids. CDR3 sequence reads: CASGPGQGRTEAFF. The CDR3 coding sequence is TGTGCCAGCGGTCCGGGACAGGGGCGCACTGAAGCTTTCTTT.

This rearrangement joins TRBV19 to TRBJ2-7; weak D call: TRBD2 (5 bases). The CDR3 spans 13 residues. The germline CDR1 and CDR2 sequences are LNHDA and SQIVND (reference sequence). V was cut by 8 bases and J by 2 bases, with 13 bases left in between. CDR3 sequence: CASSPRAPYEQYF. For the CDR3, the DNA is TGTGCCAGTTCCCCGCGGGCCCCCTACGAGCAGTACTTC.

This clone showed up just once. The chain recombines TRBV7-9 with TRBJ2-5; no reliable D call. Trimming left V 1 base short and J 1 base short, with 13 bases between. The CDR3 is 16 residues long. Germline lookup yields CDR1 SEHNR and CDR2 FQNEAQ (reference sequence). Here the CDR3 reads CASSLGGGGGQETQYF. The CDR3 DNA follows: TGTGCCAGCAGCTTAGGAGGCGGCGGCGGCCAAGAGACCCAGTACTTC.

CDR3 nucleotide sequence: TGTGCCAGCAGTGAAGCGCAAGCAGATACGCAGTATTTT. Its protein is CASSEAQADTQYF. The chain carries TRBV6-1 and TRBJ2-3, with D unresolved. This CDR3 is 13 amino acids long. Germline V gene sequence: CDR1 MNHNS, CDR2 SASEGT. V dropped 0 bases and J dropped 4 bases, with 5 bases sitting between them.

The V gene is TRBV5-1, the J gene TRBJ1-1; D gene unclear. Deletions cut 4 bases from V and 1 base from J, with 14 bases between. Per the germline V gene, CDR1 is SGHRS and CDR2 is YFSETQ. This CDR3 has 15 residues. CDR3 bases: TGCGCCAGCAGCCCCCACCGTTCGGGGAACACTGAAGCTTTCTTT. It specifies CASSPHRSGNTEAFF.

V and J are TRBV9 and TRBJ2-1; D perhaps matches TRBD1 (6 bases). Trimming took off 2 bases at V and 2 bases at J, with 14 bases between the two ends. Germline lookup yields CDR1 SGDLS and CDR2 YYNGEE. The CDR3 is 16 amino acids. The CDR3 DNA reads TGTGCCAGCAGCGTCCACTCAGGGGTGACCTACAATGAGCAGTTCTTC. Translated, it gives CASSVHSGVTYNEQFF.

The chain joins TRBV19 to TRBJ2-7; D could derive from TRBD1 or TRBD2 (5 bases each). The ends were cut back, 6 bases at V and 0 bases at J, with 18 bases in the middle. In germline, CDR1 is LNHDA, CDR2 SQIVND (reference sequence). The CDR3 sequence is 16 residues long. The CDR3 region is CASSQIWGSSSYEQYF. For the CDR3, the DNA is TGTGCCAGTAGCCAAATCTGGGGGAGTAGCTCCTACGAGCAGTACTTC.

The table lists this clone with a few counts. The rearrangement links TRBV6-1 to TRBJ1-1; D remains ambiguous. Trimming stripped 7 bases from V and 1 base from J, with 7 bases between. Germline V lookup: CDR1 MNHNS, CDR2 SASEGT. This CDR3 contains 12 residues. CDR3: CASKVGNTEAFF. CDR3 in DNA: TGTGCCAGCAAAGTAGGGAACACTGAAGCTTTCTTT.